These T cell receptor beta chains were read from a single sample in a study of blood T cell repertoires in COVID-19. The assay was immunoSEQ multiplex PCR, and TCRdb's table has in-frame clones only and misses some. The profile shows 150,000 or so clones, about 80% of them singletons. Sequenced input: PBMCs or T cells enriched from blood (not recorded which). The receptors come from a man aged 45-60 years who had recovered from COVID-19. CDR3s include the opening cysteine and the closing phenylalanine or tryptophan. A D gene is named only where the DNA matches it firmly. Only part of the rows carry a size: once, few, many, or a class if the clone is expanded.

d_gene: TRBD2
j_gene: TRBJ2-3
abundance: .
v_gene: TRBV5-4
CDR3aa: CASSLSGLADTQYF
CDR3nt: TGTGCCAGCAGCTTATCAGGACTAGCAGATACGCAGTATTTT

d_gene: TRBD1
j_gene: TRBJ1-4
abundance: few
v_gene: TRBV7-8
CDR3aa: CASSFGQGYEKLFF
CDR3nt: TGTGCCAGCAGCTTCGGACAGGGGTATGAAAAACTGTTTTTT

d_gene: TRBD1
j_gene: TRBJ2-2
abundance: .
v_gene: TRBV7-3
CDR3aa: CASSFRTGGYTGELFF
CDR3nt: TGTGCCAGCAGCTTTCGAACAGGGGGCTACACCGGGGAGCTGTTTTTT

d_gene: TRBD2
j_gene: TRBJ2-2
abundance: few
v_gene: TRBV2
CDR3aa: CASKAGGLTGELFF
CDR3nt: TGTGCCAGCAAGGCGGGAGGGCTCACCGGGGAGCTGTTTTTT

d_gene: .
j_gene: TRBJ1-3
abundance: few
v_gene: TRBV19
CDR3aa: CASSIVAAFLPGNTIYF
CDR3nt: TGTGCCAGTAGTATAGTGGCCGCCTTTCTGCCTGGAAACACCATATATTTT

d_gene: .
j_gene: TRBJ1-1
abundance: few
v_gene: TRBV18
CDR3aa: CASSPQAGVNTEAFF
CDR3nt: TGTGCCAGCTCACCACAGGCAGGGGTGAACACTGAAGCTTTCTTT

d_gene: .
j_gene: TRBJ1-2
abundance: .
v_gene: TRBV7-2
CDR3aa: CASSQKTGRFGYGYTF
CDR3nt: TGTGCCAGCAGCCAAAAGACAGGTCGCTTTGGCTATGGCTACACCTTC

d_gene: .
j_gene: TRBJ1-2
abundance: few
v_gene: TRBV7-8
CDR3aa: CASSPVRGGYTF
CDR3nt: TGTGCCAGCAGCCCCGTCAGGGGTGGCTACACCTTC

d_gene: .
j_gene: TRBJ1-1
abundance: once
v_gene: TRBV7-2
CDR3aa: CASSFGQRDTEAFF
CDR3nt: TGTGCCAGCAGCTTCGGACAACGGGACACTGAAGCTTTCTTT

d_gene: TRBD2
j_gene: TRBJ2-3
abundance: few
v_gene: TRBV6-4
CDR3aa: CASSELAGDTDTQYF
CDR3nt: TGTGCCAGCAGTGAACTAGCGGGGGACACAGATACGCAGTATTTT

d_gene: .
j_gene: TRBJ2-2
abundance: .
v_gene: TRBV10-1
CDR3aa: CASASDDGLPNTGELFF
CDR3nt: TGCGCCAGCGCCTCAGACGACGGACTCCCGAACACCGGGGAGCTGTTTTTT

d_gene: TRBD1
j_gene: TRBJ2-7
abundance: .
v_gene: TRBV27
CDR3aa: CASRGTGDHEQYF
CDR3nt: TGTGCCAGCAGAGGGACAGGGGACCACGAGCAGTACTTC

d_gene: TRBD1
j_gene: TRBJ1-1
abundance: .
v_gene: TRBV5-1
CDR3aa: CASSFDRGGSNTEAFF
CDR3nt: TGCGCCAGCAGCTTTGACAGGGGGGGTTCGAACACTGAAGCTTTCTTT

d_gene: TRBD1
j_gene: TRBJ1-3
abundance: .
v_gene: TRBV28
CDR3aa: CASSRGQAGNTIYF
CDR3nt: TGTGCCAGCAGCCGCGGACAGGCGGGAAACACCATATATTTT

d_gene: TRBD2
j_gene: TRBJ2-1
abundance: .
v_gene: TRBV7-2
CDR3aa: CASSLTSGGANEQFF
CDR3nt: TGTGCCAGCAGCTTAACTAGCGGGGGGGCTAATGAGCAGTTCTTC

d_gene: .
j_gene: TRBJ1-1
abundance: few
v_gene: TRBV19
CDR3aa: CASSMERTLAFF
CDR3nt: TGTGCCAGTAGTATGGAAAGGACTTTGGCTTTCTTT

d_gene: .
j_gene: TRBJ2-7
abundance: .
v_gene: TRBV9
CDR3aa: CASSPRTDNRLDEQYF
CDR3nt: TGTGCCAGCAGCCCCCGGACAGACAACCGATTGGACGAGCAGTACTTC

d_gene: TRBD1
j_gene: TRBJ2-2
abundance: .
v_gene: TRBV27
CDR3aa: CASSWGRGTGTKGELFF
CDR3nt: TGTGCCAGCAGTTGGGGAAGGGGGACAGGGACGAAGGGGGAGCTGTTTTTT

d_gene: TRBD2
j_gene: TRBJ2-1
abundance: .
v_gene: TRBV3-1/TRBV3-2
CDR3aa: CATWFGPSGGPFYNEQFF
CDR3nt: TGTGCCACCTGGTTTGGGCCTAGCGGGGGGCCCTTCTACAATGAGCAGTTCTTC

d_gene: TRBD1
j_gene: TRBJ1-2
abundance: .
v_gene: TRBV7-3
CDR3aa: CASSLDIGTGGNGYTF
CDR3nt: TGTGCCAGCAGCTTGGATATAGGGACAGGGGGGAATGGCTACACCTTC

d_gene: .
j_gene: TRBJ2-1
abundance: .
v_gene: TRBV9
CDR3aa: CASSVDYEQFF
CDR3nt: TGTGCCAGCAGCGTAGACTATGAGCAGTTCTTC

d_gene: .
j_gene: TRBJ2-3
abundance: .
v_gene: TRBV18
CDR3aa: CASSPPRGQGYTDTQYF
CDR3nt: TGTGCCAGCTCACCACCGAGAGGGCAGGGGTACACAGATACGCAGTATTTT

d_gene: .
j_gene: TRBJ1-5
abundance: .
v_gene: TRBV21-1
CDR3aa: CASSFGPRQGQPQHF
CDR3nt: TGTGCCAGCAGCTTTGGACCCCGGCAGGGTCAGCCCCAGCATTTT

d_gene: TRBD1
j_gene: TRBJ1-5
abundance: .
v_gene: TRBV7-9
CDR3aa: CASSLTGETNQPQHF
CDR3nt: TGTGCCAGCAGCTTAACAGGGGAGACCAATCAGCCCCAGCATTTT

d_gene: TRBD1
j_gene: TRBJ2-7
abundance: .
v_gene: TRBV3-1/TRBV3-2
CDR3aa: CASSAGQGRFAYEQYF
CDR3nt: TGTGCCAGCAGCGCGGGACAGGGAAGGTTTGCCTACGAGCAGTACTTC

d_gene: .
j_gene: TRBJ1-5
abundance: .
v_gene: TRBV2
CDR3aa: CASSEPGGGNQPQHF
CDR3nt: TGTGCCAGCAGTGAACCTGGGGGCGGCAATCAGCCCCAGCATTTT

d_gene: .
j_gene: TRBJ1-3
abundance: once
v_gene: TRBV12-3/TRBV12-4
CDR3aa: CASSLSAGNTIYF
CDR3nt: TGTGCCAGCAGTTTATCGGCTGGAAACACCATATATTTT

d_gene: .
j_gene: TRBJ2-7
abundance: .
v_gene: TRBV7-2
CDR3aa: CASSLRQGENEQYF
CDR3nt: TGTGCCAGCAGCTTAAGGCAGGGCGAAAACGAGCAGTACTTC

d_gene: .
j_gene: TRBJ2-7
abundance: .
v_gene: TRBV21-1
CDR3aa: CASSASAGERQYF
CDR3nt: TGTGCCAGCAGCGCAAGCGCAGGGGAACGGCAGTACTTC

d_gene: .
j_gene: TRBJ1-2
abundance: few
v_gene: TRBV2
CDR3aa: CASSETGSYGYTF
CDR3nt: TGTGCCAGCAGTGAGACGGGGAGCTATGGCTACACCTTC

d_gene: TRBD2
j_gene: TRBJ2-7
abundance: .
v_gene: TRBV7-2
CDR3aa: CASGLGPSEQYF
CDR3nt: TGTGCCAGCGGACTAGGTCCAAGCGAGCAGTACTTC

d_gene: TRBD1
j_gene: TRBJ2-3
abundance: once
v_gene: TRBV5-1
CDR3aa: CASSSGQGADTQYF
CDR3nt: TGCGCCAGCAGCTCAGGACAGGGGGCAGATACGCAGTATTTT

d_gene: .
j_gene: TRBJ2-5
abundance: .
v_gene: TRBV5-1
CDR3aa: CASRGHRYQETQYF
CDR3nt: TGCGCCAGCAGGGGGCATCGGTACCAAGAGACCCAGTACTTC

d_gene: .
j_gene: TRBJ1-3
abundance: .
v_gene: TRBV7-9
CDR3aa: CASSLPGIRAGNTIYF
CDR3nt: TGTGCCAGCAGCCTCCCAGGGATCAGGGCTGGAAACACCATATATTTT

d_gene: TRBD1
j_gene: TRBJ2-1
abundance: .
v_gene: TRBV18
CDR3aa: CASSPQTGDNEQFF
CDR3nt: TGTGCCAGCTCACCGCAGACAGGGGATAATGAGCAGTTCTTC

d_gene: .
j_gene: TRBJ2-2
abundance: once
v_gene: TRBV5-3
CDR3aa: CARSSWTDTGELFF
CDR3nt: TGTGCCAGAAGCAGCTGGACAGACACCGGGGAGCTGTTTTTT

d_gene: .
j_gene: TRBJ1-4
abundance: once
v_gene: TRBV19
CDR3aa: CASNPGASNEKLFF
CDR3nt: TGTGCCAGTAACCCAGGGGCAAGTAATGAAAAACTGTTTTTT

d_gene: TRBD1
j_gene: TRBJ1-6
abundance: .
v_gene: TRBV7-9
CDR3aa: CASSHGTGASPLHF
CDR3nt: TGTGCCAGCAGCCACGGGACAGGGGCCTCACCCCTCCACTTT

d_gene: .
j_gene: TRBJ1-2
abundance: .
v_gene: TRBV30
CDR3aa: CAWNGGNNYGYTF
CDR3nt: TGTGCCTGGAATGGGGGGAATAACTATGGCTACACCTTC

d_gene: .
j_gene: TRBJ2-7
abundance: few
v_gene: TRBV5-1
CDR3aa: CASSLVVRTGSNYEQYF
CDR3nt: TGCGCCAGCAGCTTGGTAGTTCGCACAGGCAGCAACTACGAGCAGTACTTC

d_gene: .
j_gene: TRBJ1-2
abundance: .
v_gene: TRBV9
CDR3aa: CASSVSLAGGYTF
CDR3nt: TGTGCCAGCAGCGTCTCCCTGGCGGGTGGCTACACCTTC

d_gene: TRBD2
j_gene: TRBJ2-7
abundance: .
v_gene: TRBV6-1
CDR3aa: CASSEWGLGAGAYEQYF
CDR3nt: TGTGCCAGCAGTGAATGGGGTTTGGGAGCGGGGGCCTACGAGCAGTACTTC

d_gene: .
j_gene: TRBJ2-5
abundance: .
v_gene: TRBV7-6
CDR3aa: CASSARGETQYF
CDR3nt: TGTGCCAGCAGTGCTAGAGGAGAGACCCAGTACTTC

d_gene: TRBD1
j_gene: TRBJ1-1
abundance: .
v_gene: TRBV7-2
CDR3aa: CASSLSGQGGVTEAFF
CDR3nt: TGTGCCAGCAGCCTCTCGGGACAGGGTGGCGTCACTGAAGCTTTCTTT

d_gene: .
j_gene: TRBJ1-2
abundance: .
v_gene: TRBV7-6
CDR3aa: CASSPGTPPSNYGYTF
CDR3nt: TGTGCCAGCAGTCCCGGGACTCCACCCTCTAACTATGGCTACACCTTC

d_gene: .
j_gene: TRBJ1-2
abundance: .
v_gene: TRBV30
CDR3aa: CAWGEEDYGYTF
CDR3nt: TGTGCCTGGGGGGAAGAGGACTATGGCTACACCTTC

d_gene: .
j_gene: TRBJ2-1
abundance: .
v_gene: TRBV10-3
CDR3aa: CATLREGNEQFF
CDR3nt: TGTGCCACCCTAAGAGAGGGAAATGAGCAGTTCTTC

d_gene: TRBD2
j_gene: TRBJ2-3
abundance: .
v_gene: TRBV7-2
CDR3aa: CASSLVSGGGESDTQYF
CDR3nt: TGTGCCAGCAGCTTAGTTTCGGGCGGGGGGGAATCAGATACGCAGTATTTT

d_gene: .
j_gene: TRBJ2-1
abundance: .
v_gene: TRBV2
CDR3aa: CASSKDLADYNEQFF
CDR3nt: TGTGCCAGCAGTAAAGACTTGGCGGACTACAATGAGCAGTTCTTC

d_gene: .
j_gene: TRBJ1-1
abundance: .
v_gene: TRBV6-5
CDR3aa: CASKGITEAFF
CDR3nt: TGTGCCAGTAAGGGGATCACTGAAGCTTTCTTT

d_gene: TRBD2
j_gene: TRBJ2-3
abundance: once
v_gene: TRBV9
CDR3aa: CASSVGGRRGGDTQYF
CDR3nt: TGTGCCAGCAGCGTAGGAGGGAGGCGGGGGGGAGATACGCAGTATTTT

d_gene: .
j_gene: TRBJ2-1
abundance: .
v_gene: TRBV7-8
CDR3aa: CASSPNNPRTAEQFF
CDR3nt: TGTGCCAGCAGCCCTAATAATCCTCGGACTGCTGAGCAGTTCTTC